Here is one T cell receptor (beta chain) with its context. What it binds is unknown. The record originates from a study of identical twins. All of the donors were Caucasians in good health. MiXCR was run by TCRdb on the 5' RACE reads, yielding one entry per CDR3 protein. The sample yields about 530,000 distinct CDR3 sequences, about 20% seen once. The CDR3 contains 15 residues. J lost 4 bases, V lost 1 base, and 2 bases had no gene match. Findings of the study overall: Zero-insertion results could be subject to partial confounding by invariant MAIT and iNKT cells. High-abundance cord blood beta clonotypes had fewer insertions; memory repertoires showed none.

These data also formed part of another study, on yellow fever vaccine responses in identical twins. Per that study: Twins' vaccine T cell responses reportedly seemed partly convergent and partly personalized.

The sequencing input was CD4+ T cells sorted from blood. The receptor was isolated from a woman between 18 and 29 years old in good health. V is TRBV12-3 or TRBV12-4 and J is TRBJ2-2; 8 nucleotides line up with TRBD1. The CDR3 loop reads CASSLVDRATGELFF. CDR3 bases: TGTGCCAGCAGTTTAGTGGACAGGGCCACCGGGGAGCTGTTTTTT.